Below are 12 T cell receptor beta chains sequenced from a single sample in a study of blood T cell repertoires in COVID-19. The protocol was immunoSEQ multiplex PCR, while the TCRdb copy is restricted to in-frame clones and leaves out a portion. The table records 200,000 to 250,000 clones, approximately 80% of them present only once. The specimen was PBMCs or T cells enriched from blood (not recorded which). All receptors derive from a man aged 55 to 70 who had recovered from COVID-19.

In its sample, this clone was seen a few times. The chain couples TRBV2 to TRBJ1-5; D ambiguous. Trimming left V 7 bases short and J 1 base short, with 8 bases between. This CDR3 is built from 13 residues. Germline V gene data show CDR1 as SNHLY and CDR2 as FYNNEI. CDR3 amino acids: CASTVASNQPQHF. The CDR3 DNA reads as TGTGCCAGCACCGTGGCCAGCAATCAGCCCCAGCATTTT.

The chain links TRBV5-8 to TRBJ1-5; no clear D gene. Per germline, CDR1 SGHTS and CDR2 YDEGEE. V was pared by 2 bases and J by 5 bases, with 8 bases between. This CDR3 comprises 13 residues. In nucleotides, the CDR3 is TGTGCCAGCAGCTTAATGAGCTATCAGCCCCAGCATTTT. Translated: CASSLMSYQPQHF. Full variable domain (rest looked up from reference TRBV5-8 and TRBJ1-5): EAGVTQSPTHLIKTRGQQATLRCSPISGHTSVYWYQQALGLGLQFLLWYDEGEERNRGNFPPRFSGRQFPNYSSELNVNALELEDSALYLCASSLMSYQPQHFGDGTRLSIL.

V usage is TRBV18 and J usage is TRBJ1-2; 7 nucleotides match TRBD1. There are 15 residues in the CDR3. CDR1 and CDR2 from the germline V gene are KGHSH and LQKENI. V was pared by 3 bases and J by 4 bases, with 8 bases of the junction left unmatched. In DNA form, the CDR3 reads TGTGCCAGCTCACCTGCCCGGGACAGAATCTATGGCTACACCTTC. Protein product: CASSPARDRIYGYTF.

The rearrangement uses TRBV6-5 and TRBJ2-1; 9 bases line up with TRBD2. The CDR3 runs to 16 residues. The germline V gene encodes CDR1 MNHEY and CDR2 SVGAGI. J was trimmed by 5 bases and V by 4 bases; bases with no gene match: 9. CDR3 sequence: CASSFSGGRVNNEQFF. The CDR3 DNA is TGTGCCAGCAGTTTTAGCGGGGGCCGGGTCAACAATGAGCAGTTCTTC.

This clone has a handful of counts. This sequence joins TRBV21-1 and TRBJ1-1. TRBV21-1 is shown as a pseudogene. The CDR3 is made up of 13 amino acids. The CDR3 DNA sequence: TGTGCCAGCAGCAACCGGGGGGGGATTGAAGCTTTCTTT. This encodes CASSNRGGIEAFF.

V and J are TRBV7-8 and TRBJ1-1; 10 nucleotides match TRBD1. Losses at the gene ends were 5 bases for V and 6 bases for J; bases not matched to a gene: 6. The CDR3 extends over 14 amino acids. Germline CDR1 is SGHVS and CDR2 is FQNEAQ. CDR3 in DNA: TGTGCCAGCAGCCGTAGGGACAGGGGAGCTGAAGCTTTCTTT. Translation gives CASSRRDRGAEAFF.

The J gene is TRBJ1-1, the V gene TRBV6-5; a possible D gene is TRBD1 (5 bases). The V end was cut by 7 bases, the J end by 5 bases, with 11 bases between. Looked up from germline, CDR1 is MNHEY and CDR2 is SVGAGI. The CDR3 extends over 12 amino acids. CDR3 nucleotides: TGTGCCAGCACCCACGGGGGAACTGAAGCTTTCTTT. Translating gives CASTHGGTEAFF.

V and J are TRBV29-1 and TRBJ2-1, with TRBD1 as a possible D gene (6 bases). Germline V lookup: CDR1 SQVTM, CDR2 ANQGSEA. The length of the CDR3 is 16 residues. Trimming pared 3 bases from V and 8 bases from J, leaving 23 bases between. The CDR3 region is CSVETGDWPVDDEQFF. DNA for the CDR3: TGCAGCGTTGAGACAGGAGATTGGCCCGTCGATGATGAGCAGTTCTTC.

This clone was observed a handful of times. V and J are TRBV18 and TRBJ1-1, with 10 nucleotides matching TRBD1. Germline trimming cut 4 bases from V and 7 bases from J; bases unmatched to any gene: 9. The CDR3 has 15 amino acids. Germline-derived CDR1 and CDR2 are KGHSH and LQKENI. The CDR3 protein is CASSQVPGQGREAFF. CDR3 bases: TGTGCCAGCTCACAAGTACCGGGACAGGGGCGTGAAGCTTTCTTT.

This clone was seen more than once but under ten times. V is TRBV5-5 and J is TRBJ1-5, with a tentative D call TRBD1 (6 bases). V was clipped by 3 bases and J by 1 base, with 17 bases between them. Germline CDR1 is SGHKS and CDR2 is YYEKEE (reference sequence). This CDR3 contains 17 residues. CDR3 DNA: TGTGCCAGCAGCTCGAACACAGGGACGAGGAGCAATCAGCCCCAGCATTTT. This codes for CASSSNTGTRSNQPQHF.

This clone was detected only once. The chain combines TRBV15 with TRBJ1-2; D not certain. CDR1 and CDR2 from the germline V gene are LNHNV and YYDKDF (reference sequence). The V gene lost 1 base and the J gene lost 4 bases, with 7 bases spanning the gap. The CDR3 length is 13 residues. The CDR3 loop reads CATSRGWSYGYTF. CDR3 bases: TGTGCCACCAGCAGAGGATGGAGCTATGGCTACACCTTC. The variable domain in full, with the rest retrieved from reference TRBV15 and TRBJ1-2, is DAMVIQNPRYQVTQFGKPVTLSCSQTLNHNVMYWYQQKSSQAPKLLFHYYDKDFNNEADTPDNFQSRRPNTSFCFLDIRSPGLGDTAMYLCATSRGWSYGYTFGSGTRLTVV.

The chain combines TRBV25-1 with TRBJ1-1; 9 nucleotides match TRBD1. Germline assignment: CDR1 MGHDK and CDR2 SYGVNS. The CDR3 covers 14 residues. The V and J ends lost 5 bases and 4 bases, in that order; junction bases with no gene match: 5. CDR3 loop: CASSLTGGITEAFF. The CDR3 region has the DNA TGTGCCAGCAGTCTCACAGGGGGCATCACTGAAGCTTTCTTT. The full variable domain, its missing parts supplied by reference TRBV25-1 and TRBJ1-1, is EADIYQTPRYLVIGTGKKITLECSQTMGHDKMYWYQQDPGMELHLIHYSYGVNSTEKGDLSSESTVSRIRTEHFPLTLESARPSHTSQYLCASSLTGGITEAFFGQGTRLTVV.